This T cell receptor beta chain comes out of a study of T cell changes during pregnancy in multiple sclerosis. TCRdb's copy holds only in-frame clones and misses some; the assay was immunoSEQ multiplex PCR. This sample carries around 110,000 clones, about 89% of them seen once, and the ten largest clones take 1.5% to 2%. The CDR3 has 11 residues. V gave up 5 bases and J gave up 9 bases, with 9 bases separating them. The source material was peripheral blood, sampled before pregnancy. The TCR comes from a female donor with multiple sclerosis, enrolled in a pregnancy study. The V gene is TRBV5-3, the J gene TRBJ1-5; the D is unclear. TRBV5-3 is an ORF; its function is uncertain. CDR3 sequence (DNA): TGTGCCAGAAGTTGCGTCTTGCCCCAGCATTTT. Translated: CARSCVLPQHF.